This TCR beta chain was sequenced for a study of T cell responses to AZD1222 COVID-19 vaccine. The CDR3 sequence is 13 residues long. Trimming removed 0 bases from V and 7 bases from J, with 10 bases in between. The germline CDR1 and CDR2 sequences are SGHRS and YFSETQ. TCRdb's copy holds only in-frame clones and misses some; the assay was immunoSEQ multiplex PCR. The sample has about 140,000 clones; around nine tenths are singletons. Sequencing was performed on peripheral blood, taken 28 days after the second AZD1222 dose. The chain uses TRBV5-1 and TRBJ2-5; no definite D call. The TCR comes from an adult who received the AZD1222 COVID-19 vaccine. Here the CDR3 reads CASSLEGPGTQYF. CDR3 coding DNA: TGCGCCAGCAGCTTGGAGGGCCCTGGGACCCAGTACTTC.